The present TCR beta chain was sequenced within a study of T cell changes during pregnancy in multiple sclerosis. The germline gives CDR1 MNHEY, CDR2 SVGAGI. Trimming removed 5 bases at V and 6 bases at J, with 13 bases between. This CDR3 region has 13 residues. The table came from immunoSEQ multiplex PCR; TCRdb's copy has only in-frame clones and leaves some out. The data show around 49,000 clones, around 89% seen once. The V call is TRBV6-5, the J call TRBJ1-2; D is possibly TRBD1 (5 bases). The TCR was taken from a female donor in good health, enrolled as a control in a pregnancy study. The sample was peripheral blood, taken after pregnancy. The CDR3 loop reads CASSRGHANGYTF. The CDR3 DNA reads TGTGCCAGCAGTCGAGGACACGCCAATGGCTACACCTTC.